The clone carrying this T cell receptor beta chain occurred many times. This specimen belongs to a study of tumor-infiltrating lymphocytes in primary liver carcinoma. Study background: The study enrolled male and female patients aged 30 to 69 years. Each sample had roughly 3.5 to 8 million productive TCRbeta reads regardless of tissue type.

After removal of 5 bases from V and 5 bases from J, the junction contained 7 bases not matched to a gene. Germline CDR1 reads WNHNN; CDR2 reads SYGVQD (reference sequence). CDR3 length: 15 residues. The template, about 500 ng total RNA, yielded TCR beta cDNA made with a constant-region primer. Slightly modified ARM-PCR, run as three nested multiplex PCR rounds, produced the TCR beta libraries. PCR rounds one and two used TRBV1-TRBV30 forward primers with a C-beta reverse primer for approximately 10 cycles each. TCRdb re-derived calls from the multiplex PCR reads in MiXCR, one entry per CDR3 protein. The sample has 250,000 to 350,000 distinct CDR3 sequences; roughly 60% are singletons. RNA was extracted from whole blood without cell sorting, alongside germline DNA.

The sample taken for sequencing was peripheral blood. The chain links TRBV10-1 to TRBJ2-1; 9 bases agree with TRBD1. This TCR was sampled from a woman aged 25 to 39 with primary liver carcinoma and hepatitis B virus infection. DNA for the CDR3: TGCGCCAGCAGTCCGGGACAGGGTGAGGACAATGAGCAGTTCTTC. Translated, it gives CASSPGQGEDNEQFF.